Listed below are T cell receptor beta chains from one sample, sequenced in a study of T-cell reconstitution after alpha-beta-depleted transplantation in children. Via MiXCR, TCRdb re-called the PCR reads, giving one row per CDR3 protein. The repertoire consists of some 87,000 distinct CDR3 sequences, with 15% to 18% occurring once and the leading ten covering 15% to 20%. The source was PBMCs, mostly from graft donor cells, collected 180 days after TCRalphabeta/CD19-depleted stem cell transplant. These receptors all stem from a male patient under 10 years old who had a stem cell transplant for acute lymphoblastic leukemia, so the T cells may come from the graft donor. The CDR3 runs from the conserved cysteine through the conserved F or W. A D gene is named only where the DNA matches it firmly. The size of a clone is reported for some rows only, either as once, few or many, or as a class for expanded clones.

clone size: NA
V gene: TRBV3-1
J gene: TRBJ2-1
D gene: TRBD2
CDR3 DNA: TGTGCCAGCAGCCAGAAATCAGCGGGGGGCTGGGATGAGCAGTTCTTC
CDR3 protein: CASSQKSAGGWDEQFF

clone size: few
V gene: TRBV5-1
J gene: TRBJ2-1
D gene: TRBD1
CDR3 DNA: TGCGCCAGCAGCCCCCGGGACAGGGGCTACAATGAGCAGTTCTTC
CDR3 protein: CASSPRDRGYNEQFF

clone size: NA
V gene: TRBV20-1
J gene: TRBJ1-2
D gene: NA
CDR3 DNA: TGCAGTGCTAGAGACCAGGGGCTAAACTATGGCTACACCTTC
CDR3 protein: CSARDQGLNYGYTF

clone size: few
V gene: TRBV7-8
J gene: TRBJ2-5
D gene: NA
CDR3 DNA: TGTGCCAGCAGCAACCCGACAGGACTCCAAGAGACCCAGTACTTC
CDR3 protein: CASSNPTGLQETQYF

clone size: many
V gene: TRBV20-1
J gene: TRBJ2-4
D gene: NA
CDR3 DNA: TGCAGTGCTAGAGATTTCGGACAAAACATTCAGTACTTC
CDR3 protein: CSARDFGQNIQYF

clone size: few
V gene: TRBV19
J gene: TRBJ2-5
D gene: TRBD1
CDR3 DNA: TGTGCCAGTAGTATCGGACAGGGCCTTAACGTTTTC
CDR3 protein: CASSIGQGLNVF

clone size: NA
V gene: TRBV20-1
J gene: TRBJ2-7
D gene: NA
CDR3 DNA: TGCAGTGCCACTTTCTCCTACGAGCAGTACTTC
CDR3 protein: CSATFSYEQYF

clone size: many
V gene: TRBV15
J gene: TRBJ2-5
D gene: NA
CDR3 DNA: TGTGCCACCAGCAGAGATACCGACGAAGAGACCCAGTACTTC
CDR3 protein: CATSRDTDEETQYF

clone size: NA
V gene: TRBV5-1
J gene: TRBJ1-1
D gene: NA
CDR3 DNA: TGCGCCAGCAGCTTGGGCGACAGCCGTGGGCCGAACACTGAAGCTTTCTTT
CDR3 protein: CASSLGDSRGPNTEAFF

clone size: few
V gene: TRBV12-3/TRBV12-4
J gene: TRBJ2-2
D gene: NA
CDR3 DNA: TGTGCCAGCAGTTTACTCGTCCTCAGGGCCGGGGAGCTGTTTTTT
CDR3 protein: CASSLLVLRAGELFF

clone size: NA
V gene: TRBV28
J gene: TRBJ2-1
D gene: TRBD2
CDR3 DNA: TGTGCCAGCAGCTTTCTAGCGGGGGGGAACAATGAGCAGTTCTTC
CDR3 protein: CASSFLAGGNNEQFF

clone size: many
V gene: TRBV4-2
J gene: TRBJ2-3
D gene: TRBD1
CDR3 DNA: TGTGCCAGCAGCACAGGGGGCGGGGCAGATACGCAGTATTTT
CDR3 protein: CASSTGGGADTQYF

clone size: once
V gene: TRBV11-1
J gene: TRBJ2-4
D gene: NA
CDR3 DNA: TGTGCCAGCAGCGCCCACAATCTACAGGTGGTTCCCAAAAACATTCAGTACTTC
CDR3 protein: CASSAHNLQVVPKNIQYF

clone size: many
V gene: TRBV11-2
J gene: TRBJ2-5
D gene: NA
CDR3 DNA: TGTGCCAGCAGCCCTGGGCCGGAGGGAGAGACCCAGTACTTC
CDR3 protein: CASSPGPEGETQYF